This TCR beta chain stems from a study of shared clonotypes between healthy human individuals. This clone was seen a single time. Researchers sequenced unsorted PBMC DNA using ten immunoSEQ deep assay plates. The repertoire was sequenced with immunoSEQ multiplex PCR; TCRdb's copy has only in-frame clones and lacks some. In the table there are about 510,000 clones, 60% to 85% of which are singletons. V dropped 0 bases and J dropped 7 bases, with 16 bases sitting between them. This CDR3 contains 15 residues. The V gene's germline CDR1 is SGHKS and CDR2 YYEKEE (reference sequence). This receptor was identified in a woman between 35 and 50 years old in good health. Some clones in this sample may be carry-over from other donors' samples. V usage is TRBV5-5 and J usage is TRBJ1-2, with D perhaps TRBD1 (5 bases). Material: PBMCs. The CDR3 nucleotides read TGTGCCAGCAGCTTGGATGCCCTAGGGGTTGGTGGCTACACCTTC. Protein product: CASSLDALGVGGYTF.